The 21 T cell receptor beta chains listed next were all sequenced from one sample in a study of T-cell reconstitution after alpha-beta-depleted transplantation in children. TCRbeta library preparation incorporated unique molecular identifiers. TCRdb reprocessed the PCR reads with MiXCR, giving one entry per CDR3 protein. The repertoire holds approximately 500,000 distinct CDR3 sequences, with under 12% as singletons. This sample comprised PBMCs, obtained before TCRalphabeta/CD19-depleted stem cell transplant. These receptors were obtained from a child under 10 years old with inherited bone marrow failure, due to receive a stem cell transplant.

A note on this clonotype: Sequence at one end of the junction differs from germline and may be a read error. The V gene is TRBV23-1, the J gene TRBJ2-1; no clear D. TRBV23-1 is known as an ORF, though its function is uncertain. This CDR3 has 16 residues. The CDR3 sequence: CTSPTKVLRIHNEQFF. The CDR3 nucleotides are TGCACCAGCCCAACCAAGGTTCTCCGTATCCACAATGAGCAGTTCTTC.

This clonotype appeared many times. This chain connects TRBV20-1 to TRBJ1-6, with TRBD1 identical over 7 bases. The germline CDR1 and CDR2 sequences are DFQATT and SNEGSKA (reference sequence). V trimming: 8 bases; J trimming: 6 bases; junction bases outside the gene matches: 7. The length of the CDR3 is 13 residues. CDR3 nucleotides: TGCAGTACTAATCGGGACAGTAATTCACCCCTCCACTTT. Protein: CSTNRDSNSPLHF.

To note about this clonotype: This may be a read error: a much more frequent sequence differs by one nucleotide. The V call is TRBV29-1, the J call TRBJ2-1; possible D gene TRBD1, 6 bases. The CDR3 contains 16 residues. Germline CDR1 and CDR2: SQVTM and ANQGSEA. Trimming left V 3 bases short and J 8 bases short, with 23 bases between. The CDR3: CSVDDQGRGLTDEQFF. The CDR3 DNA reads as TGCAGCGTTGACGATCAAGGCAGGGGCCTAACGGATGAGCAGTTCTTC.

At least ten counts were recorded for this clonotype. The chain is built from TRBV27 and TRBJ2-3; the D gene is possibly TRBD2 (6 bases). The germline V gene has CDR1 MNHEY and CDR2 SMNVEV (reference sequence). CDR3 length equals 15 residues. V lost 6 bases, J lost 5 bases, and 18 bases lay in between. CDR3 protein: CASRLREVLEDTQYF. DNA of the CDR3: TGTGCCAGCAGGCTTAGGGAGGTTTTGGAAGATACGCAGTATTTT.

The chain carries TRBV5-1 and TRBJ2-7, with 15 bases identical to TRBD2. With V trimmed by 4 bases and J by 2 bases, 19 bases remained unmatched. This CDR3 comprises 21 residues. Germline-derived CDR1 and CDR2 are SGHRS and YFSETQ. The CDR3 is CASSQDRGTSGRSLGAYEQYF. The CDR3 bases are TGCGCCAGCAGCCAAGACAGGGGGACTAGCGGGAGGAGTCTAGGTGCCTACGAGCAGTACTTC.

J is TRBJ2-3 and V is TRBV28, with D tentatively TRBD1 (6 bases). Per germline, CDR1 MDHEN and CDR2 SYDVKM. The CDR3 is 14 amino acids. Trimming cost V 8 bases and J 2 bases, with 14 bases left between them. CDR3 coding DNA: TGTGCCAGCCTAACAGGGCCTCCCACAGATACGCAGTATTTT. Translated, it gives CASLTGPPTDTQYF.

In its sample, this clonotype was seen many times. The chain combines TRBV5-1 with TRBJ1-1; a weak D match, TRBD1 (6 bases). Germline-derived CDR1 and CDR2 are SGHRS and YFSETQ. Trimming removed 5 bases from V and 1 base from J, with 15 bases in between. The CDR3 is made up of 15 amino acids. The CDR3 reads CASSPETGWNTEAFF. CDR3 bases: TGCGCCAGCAGTCCAGAGACAGGATGGAACACTGAAGCTTTCTTT.

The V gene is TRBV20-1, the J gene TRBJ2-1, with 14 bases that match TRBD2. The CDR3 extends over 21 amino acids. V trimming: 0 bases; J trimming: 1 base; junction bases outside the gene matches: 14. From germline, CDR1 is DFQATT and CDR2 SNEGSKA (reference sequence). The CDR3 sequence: CSARDLTSGRASSKSYNEQFF. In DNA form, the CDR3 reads TGCAGTGCTAGAGATCTGACTAGCGGGAGGGCCTCTAGTAAGTCCTACAATGAGCAGTTCTTC.

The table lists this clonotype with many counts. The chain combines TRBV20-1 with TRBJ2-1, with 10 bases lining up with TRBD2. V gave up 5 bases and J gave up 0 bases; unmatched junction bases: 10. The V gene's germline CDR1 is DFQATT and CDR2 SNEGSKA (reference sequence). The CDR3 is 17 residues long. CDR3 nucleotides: TGCAGTGCTGACTGGACTAGCGGACGAATCTCCTACAATGAGCAGTTCTTC. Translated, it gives CSADWTSGRISYNEQFF.

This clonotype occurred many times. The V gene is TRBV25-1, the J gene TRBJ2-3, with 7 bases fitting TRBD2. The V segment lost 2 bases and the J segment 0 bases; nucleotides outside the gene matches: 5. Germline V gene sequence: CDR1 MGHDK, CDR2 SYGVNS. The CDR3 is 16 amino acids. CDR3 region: CASSEPRSGSTDTQYF. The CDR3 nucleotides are TGTGCCAGCAGTGAACCCCGTAGCGGGAGCACAGATACGCAGTATTTT. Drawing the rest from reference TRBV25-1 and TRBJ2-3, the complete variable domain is EADIYQTPRYLVIGTGKKITLECSQTMGHDKMYWYQQDPGMELHLIHYSYGVNSTEKGDLSSESTVSRIRTEHFPLTLESARPSHTSQYLCASSEPRSGSTDTQYFGPGTRLTVL.

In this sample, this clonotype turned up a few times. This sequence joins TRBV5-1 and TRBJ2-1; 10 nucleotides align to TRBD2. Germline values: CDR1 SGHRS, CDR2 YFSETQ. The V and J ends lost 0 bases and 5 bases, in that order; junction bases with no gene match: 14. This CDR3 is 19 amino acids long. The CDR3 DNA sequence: TGCGCCAGCAGCTTGGCCGGGACTAGCGAGCCTCTCCCCCACAATGAGCAGTTCTTC. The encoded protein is CASSLAGTSEPLPHNEQFF.

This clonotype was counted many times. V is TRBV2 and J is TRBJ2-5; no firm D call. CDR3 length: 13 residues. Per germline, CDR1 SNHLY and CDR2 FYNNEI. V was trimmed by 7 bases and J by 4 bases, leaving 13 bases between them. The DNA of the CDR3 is TGTGCCAGCAACCGGCCCGGTGGAGAGACCCAGTACTTC. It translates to CASNRPGGETQYF. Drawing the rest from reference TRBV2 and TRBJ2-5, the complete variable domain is EPEVTQTPSHQVTQMGQEVILRCVPISNHLYFYWYRQILGQKVEFLVSFYNNEISEKSEIFDDQFSVERPDGSNFTLKIRSTKLEDSAMYFCASNRPGGETQYFGPGTRLLVL.

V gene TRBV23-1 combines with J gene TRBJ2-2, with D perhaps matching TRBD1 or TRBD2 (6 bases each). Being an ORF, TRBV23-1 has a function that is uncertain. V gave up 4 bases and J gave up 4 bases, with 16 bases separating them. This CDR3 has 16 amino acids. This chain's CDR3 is CASSPSGGRSTGELFF. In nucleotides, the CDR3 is TGCGCCAGCAGTCCGAGTGGGGGGCGAAGCACCGGGGAGCTGTTTTTT.

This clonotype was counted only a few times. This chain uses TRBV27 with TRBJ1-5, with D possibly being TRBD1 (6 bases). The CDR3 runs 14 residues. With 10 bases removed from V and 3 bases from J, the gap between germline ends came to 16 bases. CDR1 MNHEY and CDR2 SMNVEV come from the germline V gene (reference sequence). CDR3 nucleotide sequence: TGTGCCACCGGCAGGGGACCGATCAATCAGCCCCAGCATTTT. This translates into CATGRGPINQPQHF.

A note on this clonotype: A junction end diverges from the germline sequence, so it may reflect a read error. CDR3 sequence reads: CASILLVPGIGTDTQYF. CDR3 DNA: TGTGCCAGCATCTTACTAGTACCAGGGATTGGGACAGATACGCAGTATTTT. J is TRBJ2-3 and V is TRBV7-9; D is tentatively TRBD1 or TRBD2 (5 bases each). The CDR3 extends over 17 amino acids. Per the germline V gene, CDR1 is SEHNR and CDR2 is FQNEAQ (reference sequence).

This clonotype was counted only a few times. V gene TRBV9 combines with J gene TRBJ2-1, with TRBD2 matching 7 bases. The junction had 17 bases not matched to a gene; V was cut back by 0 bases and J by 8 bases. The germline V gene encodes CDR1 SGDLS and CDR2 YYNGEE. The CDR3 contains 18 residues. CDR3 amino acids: CASSVGPLVGGPGDEQFF. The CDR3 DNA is TGTGCCAGCAGCGTAGGTCCCTTGGTGGGAGGGCCGGGCGATGAGCAGTTCTTC. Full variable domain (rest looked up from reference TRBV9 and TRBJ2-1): DSGVTQTPKHLITATGQRVTLRCSPRSGDLSVYWYQQSLDQGLQFLIQYYNGEERAKGNILERFSAQQFPDLHSELNLSSLELGDSALYFCASSVGPLVGGPGDEQFFGPGTRLTVL.

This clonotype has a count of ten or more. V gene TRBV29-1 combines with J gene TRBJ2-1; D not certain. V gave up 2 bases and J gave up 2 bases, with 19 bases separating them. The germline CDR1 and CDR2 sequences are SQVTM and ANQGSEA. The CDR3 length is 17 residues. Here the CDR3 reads CSVEPHSAKYPYNEQFF. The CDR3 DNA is TGCAGCGTTGAACCCCACTCAGCGAAGTATCCCTACAATGAGCAGTTCTTC.

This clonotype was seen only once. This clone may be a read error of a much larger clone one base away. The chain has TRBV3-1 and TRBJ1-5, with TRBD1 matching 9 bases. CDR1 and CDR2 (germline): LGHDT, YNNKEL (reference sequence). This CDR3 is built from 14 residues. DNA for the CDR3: TGTGCCAGGAGCCAACAGGGGGCTAATCAGCCCCAGCATTTT. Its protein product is CARSQQGANQPQHF.

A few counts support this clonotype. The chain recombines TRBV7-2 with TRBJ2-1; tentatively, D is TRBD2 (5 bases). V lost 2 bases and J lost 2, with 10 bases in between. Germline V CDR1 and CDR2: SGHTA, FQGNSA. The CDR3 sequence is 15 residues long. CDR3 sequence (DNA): TGTGCCAGCAGCTTACTAGCCTCACCCTACAATGAGCAGTTCTTC. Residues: CASSLLASPYNEQFF.

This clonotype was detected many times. The CDR3: CSVVRLLDSGANVLTF. The CDR3 DNA is TGCAGCGTTGTACGGCTCCTCGACTCTGGGGCCAACGTCCTGACTTTC. The gene calls are TRBV29-1 and TRBJ2-6; D is unclear. V was trimmed by 4 bases and J by 0 bases, leaving 13 bases between them. The germline V gene has CDR1 SQVTM and CDR2 ANQGSEA. The CDR3 contains 16 residues.

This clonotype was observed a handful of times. The CDR3 DNA is TGTGCCAGCAGTTACCAACAGGTCTACGAGCAGTACTTC. Protein product: CASSYQQVYEQYF. The chain combines TRBV6-6 with TRBJ2-7; tentative D call: TRBD1 (5 bases). Germline loops: CDR1 MNHNY, CDR2 SVGAGI (reference sequence). This CDR3 has 13 amino acids. V was shortened by 2 bases and J by 3 bases, with 8 bases between the two germline ends.